This T cell receptor (beta chain) came from a study of shared clonotypes between healthy human individuals. V dropped 0 bases and J dropped 0; count of bases not matched to a gene: 13. Germline V CDR1 and CDR2: SGHRS, YFSETQ. This CDR3 is built from 20 residues. The repertoire was sequenced with immunoSEQ multiplex PCR; TCRdb's copy has only in-frame clones and lacks some. The table records over a million clones, roughly 95% of them present only once. Into CD45RA+ naive and CD45RA-negative memory subsets, the CD4+ cells were split. Sequencing used naive CD4+ T cells sorted from blood. The subset here: CD45RA+ positively selected. The sequence was obtained from a man aged 25 to 40 in good health. The rearrangement joins TRBV5-1 to TRBJ2-7, with 12 bases matching TRBD1. For the CDR3, the DNA is TGCGCCAGCAGCTTGGTAGCGGGACAGGGGGCCACACTCTTCTCCTACGAGCAGTACTTC. Translation: CASSLVAGQGATLFSYEQYF.